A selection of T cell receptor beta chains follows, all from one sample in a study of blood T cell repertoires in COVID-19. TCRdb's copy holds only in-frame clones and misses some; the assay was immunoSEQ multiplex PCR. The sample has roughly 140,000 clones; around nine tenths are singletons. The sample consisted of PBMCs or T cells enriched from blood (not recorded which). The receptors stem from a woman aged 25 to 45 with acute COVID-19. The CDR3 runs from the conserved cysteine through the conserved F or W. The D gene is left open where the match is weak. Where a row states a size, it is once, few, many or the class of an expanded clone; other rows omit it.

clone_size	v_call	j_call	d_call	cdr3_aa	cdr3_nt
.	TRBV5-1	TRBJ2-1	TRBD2	CASSSGTSGSYNEQFF	TGCGCCAGCAGCTCCGGGACTAGCGGGAGCTACAATGAGCAGTTCTTC
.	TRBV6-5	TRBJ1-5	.	CASIGQGGQNQPQHF	TGTGCCAGCATCGGCCAGGGAGGGCAGAATCAGCCCCAGCATTTT
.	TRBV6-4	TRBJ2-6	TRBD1	CASSGTGGDSGANVLTF	TGTGCCAGCAGTGGGACAGGGGGTGACTCTGGGGCCAACGTCCTGACTTTC
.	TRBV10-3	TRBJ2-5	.	CAISEVPGVSQTQYF	TGTGCCATCAGTGAGGTCCCAGGGGTTTCGCAGACCCAGTACTTC
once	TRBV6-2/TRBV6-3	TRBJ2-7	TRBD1	CASSGTGLHEQYF	TGTGCCAGCAGCGGGACAGGGCTTCACGAGCAGTACTTC
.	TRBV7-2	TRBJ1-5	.	CASSSQQGPQPQHF	TGTGCCAGCAGCTCGCAACAGGGTCCGCAGCCCCAGCATTTT
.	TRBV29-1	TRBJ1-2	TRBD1	CSVDRGQGSYGYTF	TGCAGCGTTGATAGAGGACAGGGGAGCTATGGCTACACCTTC
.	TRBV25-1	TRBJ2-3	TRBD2	CASSGPSSGRSPDTQYF	TGTGCCAGCAGTGGACCCTCTAGCGGGAGGTCTCCAGATACGCAGTATTTT
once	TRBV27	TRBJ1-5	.	CASSSQGSNQPQHF	TGTGCCAGCAGTTCCCAGGGTAGCAATCAGCCCCAGCATTTT
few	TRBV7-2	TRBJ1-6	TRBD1	CASSFTGTGTLHF	TGTGCCAGCAGCTTCACCGGGACAGGGACTCTCCACTTT
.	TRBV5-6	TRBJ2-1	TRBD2	CASSLWTSAINEQFF	TGTGCCAGCAGCTTGTGGACTAGCGCTATCAATGAGCAGTTCTTC
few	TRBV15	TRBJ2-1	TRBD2	CATSRGGTSDYNEQFF	TGTGCCACCAGCAGAGGGGGGACTAGCGACTACAATGAGCAGTTCTTC
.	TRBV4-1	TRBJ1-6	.	CASSRGLRTVPNSPLHF	TGCGCCAGCAGCCGGGGGCTGAGGACGGTGCCTAATTCACCCCTCCACTTT
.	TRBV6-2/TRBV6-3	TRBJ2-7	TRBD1	CASSPRPGQGTYEQYF	TGTGCCAGCAGCCCCCGACCAGGACAGGGCACCTACGAGCAGTACTTC
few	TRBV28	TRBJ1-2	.	CASSYQGSLYGYTF	TGTGCCAGCAGTTACCAGGGTTCCCTATATGGCTACACCTTC
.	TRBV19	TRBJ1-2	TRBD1	CASSSSIDRGHYGYTF	TGTGCCAGTAGTTCCAGCATCGACAGGGGCCACTATGGCTACACCTTC
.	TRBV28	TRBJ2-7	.	CASSSSSTASYEQYF	.
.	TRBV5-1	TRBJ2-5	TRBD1	CASSLAGTGGEETQYF	TGCGCCAGCAGCTTGGCCGGGACAGGGGGCGAAGAGACCCAGTACTTC
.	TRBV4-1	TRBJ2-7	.	CASSLRTGTQAYEQYF	TGCGCCAGCAGCCTCAGAACCGGGACTCAGGCATACGAGCAGTACTTC
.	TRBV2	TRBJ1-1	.	CASRGGGRTEAFF	TGTGCCAGCAGGGGAGGAGGAAGGACTGAAGCTTTCTTT
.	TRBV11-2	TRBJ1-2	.	CASSLDGEGGDGYTF	TGTGCCAGCAGCTTAGATGGGGAGGGTGGAGATGGCTACACCTTC
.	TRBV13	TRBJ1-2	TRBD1	CASSLGRKGAYGYTF	TGTGCCAGCAGCTTAGGCCGGAAGGGGGCCTATGGCTACACCTTC
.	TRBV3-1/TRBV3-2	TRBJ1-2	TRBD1	CASSQGGQGARGYTF	TGTGCCAGCAGCCAAGGGGGACAGGGGGCGCGTGGCTACACCTTC
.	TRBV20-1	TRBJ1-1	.	CSASPGSEAFF	TGCAGTGCTAGTCCCGGGTCTGAAGCTTTCTTT
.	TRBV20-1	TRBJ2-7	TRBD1	CSLRQGYEQYF	TGCAGTTTACGACAGGGCTACGAGCAGTACTTC
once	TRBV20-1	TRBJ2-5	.	CSASRGQEETQYF	TGCAGTGCTAGTCGCGGACAAGAAGAGACCCAGTACTTC
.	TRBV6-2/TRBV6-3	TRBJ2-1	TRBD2	CASSYPPDAKPGLAVYNEQFF	TGTGCCAGCAGTTACCCACCCGACGCCAAACCGGGACTAGCGGTCTACAATGAGCAGTTCTTC
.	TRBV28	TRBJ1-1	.	CASSLSESTVNTEAFF	TGTGCCAGCAGTTTATCCGAATCGACAGTGAACACTGAAGCTTTCTTT
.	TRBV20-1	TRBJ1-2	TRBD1	CSWDSNYGYTF	TGCAGCTGGGACAGTAACTATGGCTACACCTTC
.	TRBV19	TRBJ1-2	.	CASSLGAANYGYTF	TGTGCCAGTAGCCTTGGGGCAGCTAACTATGGCTACACCTTC
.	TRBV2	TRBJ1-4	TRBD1	CASSSGTGGRNEKLFF	TGTGCCAGCAGTTCCGGGACAGGGGGTCGCAATGAAAAACTGTTTTTT
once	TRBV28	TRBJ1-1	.	CASIPLREGTIMFDTEAFF	TGTGCCAGCATCCCCCTACGGGAGGGAACGATTATGTTTGACACTGAAGCTTTCTTT
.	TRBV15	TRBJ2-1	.	CATSRASGTGGGSYNEQFF	TGTGCCACCAGCAGAGCCTCCGGAACAGGGGGGGGCTCCTACAATGAGCAGTTCTTC
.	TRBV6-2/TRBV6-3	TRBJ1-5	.	CASSSKGQMGNQPQHF	TGTGCCAGCAGTTCTAAAGGACAGATGGGCAATCAGCCCCAGCATTTT
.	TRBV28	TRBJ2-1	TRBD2	CASSDRLAGSYNEQFF	TGTGCCAGCAGCGACCGACTAGCGGGATCCTACAATGAGCAGTTCTTC
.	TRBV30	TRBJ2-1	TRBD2	CAWRRLAGIHEQFF	TGTGCCTGGAGAAGACTAGCGGGAATCCATGAGCAGTTCTTC
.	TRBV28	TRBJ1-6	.	CASSNPSSSYNSPLHF	TGTGCCAGCAGCAACCCCAGTTCCTCCTATAATTCACCCCTCCACTTT
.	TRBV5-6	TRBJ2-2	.	CASSLVDTNTGELFF	TGTGCCAGCAGCTTGGTGGACACTAACACCGGGGAGCTGTTTTTT
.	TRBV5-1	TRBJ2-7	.	CASSLAPQGVGYEQYF	TGCGCCAGCAGCTTGGCCCCGCAGGGTGTGGGGTACGAGCAGTACTTC
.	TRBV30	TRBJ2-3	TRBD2	CAWTLAGGSTDTQYF	TGTGCCTGGACACTAGCGGGAGGCTCCACAGATACGCAGTATTTT
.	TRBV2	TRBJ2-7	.	CASSEALAGLEQYF	TGTGCCAGCAGTGAAGCGCTTGCGGGTCTCGAGCAGTACTTC
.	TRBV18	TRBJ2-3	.	CASSLRYQKGPDTQYF	TGTGCCAGCTCGCTACGATATCAGAAGGGGCCAGATACGCAGTATTTT
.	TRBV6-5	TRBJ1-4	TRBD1	CASSFRGEGTNEKLFF	TGTGCCAGCAGTTTCAGGGGGGAAGGGACTAATGAAAAACTGTTTTTT
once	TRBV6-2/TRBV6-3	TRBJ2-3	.	CASSYSSSSHTDTQYF	TGTGCCAGCAGTTACTCGTCTTCGAGCCACACAGATACGCAGTATTTT
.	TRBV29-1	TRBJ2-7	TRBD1	CSVEGQLGEQYF	TGCAGCGTTGAGGGACAGCTGGGCGAGCAGTACTTC